These 30 T cell receptor beta chains originate from one sample sequenced in a study of OX40 agonist ivuxolimab in advanced cancers. The table came from immunoSEQ multiplex PCR; TCRdb's copy has only in-frame clones and leaves some out. The sample holds tens of thousands of clones, roughly 87% seen once. The sequences come from CD4+ or CD8+ T cells sorted from blood, collected in a trial of the OX40 agonist ivuxolimab. The source of these receptors is an adult with an advanced solid tumor such as melanoma, head and neck, liver or kidney cancer.

This clone came up a few times. The chain is built from TRBV4-3 and TRBJ2-6; TRBD2 might be the D (6 bases). This CDR3 is built from 17 residues. The V gene lost 0 bases and the J gene lost 0 bases, with 9 bases spanning the gap. Germline CDR1 LGHNA, CDR2 YSLEER. The CDR3 is CASSQDRTTSGANVLTF. CDR3 bases: TGCGCCAGCAGCCAAGATCGGACTACCTCTGGGGCCAACGTCCTGACTTTC.

This chain connects TRBV18 to TRBJ2-2, with D maybe TRBD2 (5 bases). V dropped 8 bases and J dropped 4 bases, with 14 bases sitting between them. Germline CDR1 reads KGHSH; CDR2 reads LQKENI. The CDR3 contains 14 residues. CDR3: CASPEGAGTGELFF. DNA of the CDR3: TGTGCCAGCCCCGAAGGTGCGGGCACCGGGGAGCTGTTTTTT. Looking up the rest from reference TRBV18 and TRBJ2-2 gives the full variable domain: NAGVMQNPRHLVRRRGQEARLRCSPMKGHSHVYWYRQLPEEGLKFMVYLQKENIIDESGMPKERFSAEFPKEGPSILRIQQVVRGDSAAYFCASPEGAGTGELFFGEGSRLTVL.

In DNA, the CDR3 is TGTGCCAGCAGCGCACCCGGGACAGGGAAATACGAGCAGTACTTC. Translated: CASSAPGTGKYEQYF. This chain uses TRBV7-9 with TRBJ2-7; TRBD1 matches 9 bases. Germline assignment: CDR1 SEHNR and CDR2 FQNEAQ (reference sequence). The CDR3 totals 15 residues. J lost 4 bases, V lost 5 bases, and 9 bases had no gene match. Looking up the rest from reference TRBV7-9 and TRBJ2-7 gives the full variable domain: DTGVSQNPRHKITKRGQNVTFRCDPISEHNRLYWYRQTLGQGPEFLTYFQNEAQLEKSRLLSDRFSAERPKGSFSTLEIQRTEQGDSAMYLCASSAPGTGKYEQYFGPGTRLTVT.

The chain joins TRBV2 to TRBJ2-5; no clear D gene. The CDR3 totals 14 residues. Germline values: CDR1 SNHLY, CDR2 FYNNEI. V lost 7 bases, J lost 2 bases, and 14 bases lay in between. The chain's CDR3 is CASTSVIRQETQYF. CDR3 DNA: TGTGCCAGCACCTCCGTAATAAGACAAGAGACCCAGTACTTC.

This chain links TRBV25-1 with TRBJ1-3, with TRBD1 as a possible D gene (6 bases). This CDR3 has 16 residues. Deletions cut 0 bases from V and 0 bases from J, with 9 bases between. The V gene's germline CDR1 is MGHDK and CDR2 SYGVNS. CDR3 bases: TGTGCCAGCAGTGAATACAGGGGATTCTCTGGAAACACCATATATTTT. Protein: CASSEYRGFSGNTIYF.

CDR3 sequence: CARSLDRWEQYF. The CDR3 bases are TGTGCCAGAAGCTTGGACCGATGGGAGCAGTACTTC. The rearrangement links TRBV5-3 to TRBJ2-7; D unresolved. Being an ORF, TRBV5-3 has a function that is uncertain. The CDR3 is 12 amino acids. The ends were cut back, 0 bases at V and 7 bases at J, with 8 bases in the middle.

The chain is built from TRBV7-6 and TRBJ2-3, with D possibly called TRBD1 or TRBD2 (5 bases each). With 5 bases removed from V and 2 bases from J, the gap between germline ends came to 14 bases. The CDR3 is made up of 15 amino acids. The germline gives CDR1 SGHVS, CDR2 FNYEAQ. DNA for the CDR3: TGTGCCAGCAGCCCCCCGGGGACGTACACAGATACGCAGTATTTT. It codes for CASSPPGTYTDTQYF.

A few counts support this clone. This sequence joins TRBV6-5 and TRBJ1-2; D uncertain. CDR3 size: 13 residues. The ends were cut back, 6 bases at V and 6 bases at J, with 14 bases in the middle. Per the germline V gene, CDR1 is MNHEY and CDR2 is SVGAGI. The CDR3 coding sequence is TGTGCCAGCAGGGCACGCAGTGAGGATGGCTACACCTTC. Its protein product is CASRARSEDGYTF.

In DNA form, the CDR3 reads TGTGCCAGCAGCTACCGACAGGGGGGTAACTATGGCTACACCTTC. Protein: CASSYRQGGNYGYTF. The chain is built from TRBV13 and TRBJ1-2, with TRBD1 matching 9 bases. The V gene end was trimmed by 4 bases and the J gene end by 1 base; junction bases not matched to a gene: 4. The CDR3 has 15 residues. CDR1 is PRHDT and CDR2 is FYEKMQ in the germline V gene (reference sequence).

The chain employs TRBV9 and TRBJ2-5; D gene uncertain. Germline CDR1 SGDLS, CDR2 YYNGEE. Deletions cut 0 bases from V and 1 base from J, with 10 bases between. The CDR3 is 15 amino acids. Here the CDR3 reads CASSVADRAQETQYF. As DNA, the CDR3 is TGTGCCAGCAGCGTAGCAGATAGAGCCCAAGAGACCCAGTACTTC.

This clone was seen more than once but under ten times. This chain joins TRBV19 and TRBJ2-1; D is uncertain. CDR1 LNHDA and CDR2 SQIVND come from the germline V gene (reference sequence). Trimming removed 3 bases at V and 0 bases at J, with 12 bases between. The CDR3 is 16 residues long. The CDR3 is CASSMPMTGSYNEQFF. CDR3 nucleotide sequence: TGTGCCAGTAGTATGCCGATGACTGGCTCCTACAATGAGCAGTTCTTC.

The V gene is TRBV10-3, the J gene TRBJ2-5; 9 bases line up with TRBD2. CDR3 length: 19 amino acids. V dropped 0 bases and J dropped 1; count of bases not matched to a gene: 12. Germline-derived CDR1 and CDR2 are ENHRY and SYGVKD. The CDR3: CAISESKWVAGDLQETQYF. CDR3 in DNA: TGTGCCATCAGTGAGTCGAAATGGGTAGCGGGGGACCTCCAAGAGACCCAGTACTTC.

The V and J genes are TRBV19 and TRBJ1-2; 8 nucleotides line up with TRBD1. Germline V gene sequence: CDR1 LNHDA, CDR2 SQIVND (reference sequence). The CDR3 has 16 amino acids. J gave up 8 bases and V 3 bases, and 14 bases lay outside the gene matches. The CDR3 nucleotides are TGTGCCAGTAGTATCGGTAGTGGCAGGGGGCGCGTAGGCTACACCTTC. The encoded protein is CASSIGSGRGRVGYTF.

As DNA, the CDR3 is TGTGCCAGCAGCTTAGACAGGGATCGAGGCTACACCTTC. Protein sequence: CASSLDRDRGYTF. This chain links TRBV7-9 with TRBJ1-2; possibly TRBD1 for D (6 bases). Germline CDR1 and CDR2: SEHNR and FQNEAQ (reference sequence). The CDR3 length is 13 residues. V shed 1 base and J shed 8 bases, with 11 bases lying between them.

This clone was seen a few times. Other DNA sequences in the same sample also yield this CDR3. The chain couples TRBV30 to TRBJ1-2; D gene unclear. Germline CDR1 GTSNPN, CDR2 SVGIG (reference sequence). This CDR3 has 13 amino acids. The V and J ends lost 0 bases and 3 bases respectively, with 8 bases between them. CDR3 coding DNA: TGTGCCTGGAGTGTGGGGAGAGACTATGGCTACACCTTC. Translating it yields CAWSVGRDYGYTF.

The genes are TRBV18 and TRBJ2-5; 8 bases align to TRBD1. This CDR3 spans 17 amino acids. V shed 3 bases, J shed 1 base, and the junction held 10 bases outside the gene matches. In germline, CDR1 is KGHSH, CDR2 LQKENI. CDR3 sequence: CASSPWQGAISQETQYF. The CDR3 DNA reads TGTGCCAGCTCACCTTGGCAGGGGGCAATTTCCCAAGAGACCCAGTACTTC.

The chain couples TRBV7-8 to TRBJ2-7; D is possibly TRBD1 (5 bases). This CDR3 spans 15 amino acids. CDR1 and CDR2 from the germline V gene are SGHVS and FQNEAQ. V was pared by 5 bases and J by 2 bases, with 16 bases between. CDR3 bases: TGTGCCAGCAGCCCCGCCCGACAGTTAGCCTACGAGCAGTACTTC. Protein sequence: CASSPARQLAYEQYF. The full variable domain, rest sourced from reference TRBV7-8 and TRBJ2-7, is GAGVSQSPRYKVAKRGQDVALRCDPISGHVSLFWYQQALGQGPEFLTYFQNEAQLDKSGLPSDRFFAERPEGSVSTLKIQRTQQEDSAVYLCASSPARQLAYEQYFGPGTRLTVT.

DNA of the CDR3: TGTGCCATCAGTGTGACCGGGACAGGGGCATACGAGCAGTACTTC. Translation: CAISVTGTGAYEQYF. The rearrangement uses TRBV10-3 and TRBJ2-7; 10 nucleotides line up with TRBD1. Looked up from germline, CDR1 is ENHRY and CDR2 is SYGVKD. V lost 4 bases, J lost 4 bases, and 7 bases stayed unmatched. CDR3 size: 15 residues.

The rearrangement joins TRBV12-5 to TRBJ2-5, with a possible D match to TRBD2 (5 bases). The CDR3 runs to 14 residues. V lost 6 bases, J lost 0 bases, and 11 bases lay in between. The germline V gene has CDR1 LGHNT and CDR2 FRNRAP. DNA of the CDR3: TGTGCTAGTGGGCTCGGGGATTACCAAGAGACCCAGTACTTC. Protein: CASGLGDYQETQYF.

The chain is built from TRBV6-1 and TRBJ2-5; 12 nucleotides match TRBD1. V lost 4 bases and J lost 5; bases outside the gene matches: 8. The germline V gene has CDR1 MNHNS and CDR2 SASEGT. CDR3 size: 16 residues. The CDR3 protein is CASSGPGQGAWETQYF. The CDR3 DNA is TGTGCCAGCAGTGGACCGGGACAGGGGGCCTGGGAGACCCAGTACTTC.

This clone occurred a few times. This chain uses TRBV6-5 with TRBJ2-1; D gene uncertain. Germline V gene sequence: CDR1 MNHEY, CDR2 SVGAGI. This CDR3 has 11 residues. Trimming took off 4 bases at V and 7 bases at J, with 5 bases between the two ends. CDR3 region: CASSFANEQFF. The CDR3 DNA is TGTGCCAGCAGTTTCGCGAATGAGCAGTTCTTC.

The chain employs TRBV29-1 and TRBJ1-3; 10 bases are a match to TRBD1. Germline-derived CDR1 and CDR2 are SQVTM and ANQGSEA. V dropped 7 bases and J dropped 7; count of bases not matched to a gene: 4. The CDR3 sequence is 12 residues long. For the CDR3, the DNA is TGCAGCGCCTCGGGACAGGGGAACACCATATATTTT. It translates to CSASGQGNTIYF.

The genes are TRBV4-1 and TRBJ1-1, with 7 bases lining up with TRBD1. Trimming removed 6 bases from V and 4 bases from J; junction bases left unmatched: 11. CDR3 length: 15 residues. Germline V gene lookup returns CDR1 MGHRA and CDR2 YSYEKL. CDR3 bases: TGCGCCAGCAGTCCGACCGAGGGGGCTCTCACTGAAGCTTTCTTT. Encoded protein: CASSPTEGALTEAFF.

This sequence joins TRBV7-7 and TRBJ2-2; D is possibly TRBD1 (6 bases). This CDR3 is built from 16 residues. V lost 3 bases and J lost 0, with 11 bases in between. The germline V gene has CDR1 SSHAT and CDR2 FNYEAQ (reference sequence). The CDR3 bases are TGTGCCAGCAGCTTGAGGACAGACGCGAACACCGGGGAGCTGTTTTTT. Residues: CASSLRTDANTGELFF.

The chain combines TRBV27 with TRBJ1-5; D gene uncertain. The CDR3 is 15 residues long. Trimming took off 3 bases at V and 3 bases at J, with 12 bases between the two ends. Germline V gene lookup returns CDR1 MNHEY and CDR2 SMNVEV (reference sequence). CDR3 in amino acids: CASSLRAGYNQPQHF. For the CDR3, the DNA is TGTGCCAGCAGTTTGAGGGCCGGGTACAATCAGCCCCAGCATTTT.

The chain uses TRBV9 and TRBJ1-3; D uncertain. Per the germline V gene, CDR1 is SGDLS and CDR2 is YYNGEE. This CDR3 has 20 amino acids. Trimming took off 5 bases at V and 0 bases at J, with 27 bases between the two ends. CDR3 sequence (DNA): TGTGCCAGCAGTATTACAGCATTCCACCCACGGGCTCCCTCTGGAAACACCATATATTTT. Translation gives CASSITAFHPRAPSGNTIYF. The full variable domain, with the rest looked up from reference TRBV9 and TRBJ1-3, is DSGVTQTPKHLITATGQRVTLRCSPRSGDLSVYWYQQSLDQGLQFLIQYYNGEERAKGNILERFSAQQFPDLHSELNLSSLELGDSALYFCASSITAFHPRAPSGNTIYFGEGSWLTVV.

This rearrangement joins TRBV7-6 to TRBJ2-1, with 10 bases aligning to TRBD1. The CDR3 covers 15 residues. Germline CDR1 is SGHVS and CDR2 is FNYEAQ. V was pared by 3 bases and J by 3 bases, with 2 bases of the junction left unmatched. The CDR3 DNA reads as TGTGCCAGCAGCTTCGGACAGGGGGGCTACAATGAGCAGTTCTTC. Its protein is CASSFGQGGYNEQFF.

The chain has TRBV6-4 and TRBJ2-5; no definite D call. The CDR3 length is 11 residues. V lost 0 bases to trimming and J lost 5 bases, with 1 base between them. Germline values: CDR1 MRHNA, CDR2 SNTAGT. The CDR3 loop is CASSDSETQYF. The CDR3 nucleotides read TGTGCCAGCAGTGACTCGGAGACCCAGTACTTC.

The rearrangement links TRBV6-5 to TRBJ1-1, with D uncertain. Germline-derived CDR1 and CDR2 are MNHEY and SVGAGI. The CDR3 loop spans 11 amino acids. Deletions cut 5 bases from V and 2 bases from J, with 3 bases between. CDR3 coding DNA: TGTGCCAGCAGTACCAACACTGAAGCTTTCTTT. This encodes CASSTNTEAFF.

V and J are TRBV2 and TRBJ2-5; 8 nucleotides align to TRBD2. After removal of 2 bases from V and 9 bases from J, the junction contained 8 bases not matched to a gene. The CDR3 sequence is 14 residues long. CDR1 is SNHLY, CDR2 FYNNEI, per germline. The CDR3 nucleotides are TGTGCCAGCAGTGAACTAGCGGGTACTCACGCCCAGTACTTC. Amino acid sequence: CASSELAGTHAQYF.